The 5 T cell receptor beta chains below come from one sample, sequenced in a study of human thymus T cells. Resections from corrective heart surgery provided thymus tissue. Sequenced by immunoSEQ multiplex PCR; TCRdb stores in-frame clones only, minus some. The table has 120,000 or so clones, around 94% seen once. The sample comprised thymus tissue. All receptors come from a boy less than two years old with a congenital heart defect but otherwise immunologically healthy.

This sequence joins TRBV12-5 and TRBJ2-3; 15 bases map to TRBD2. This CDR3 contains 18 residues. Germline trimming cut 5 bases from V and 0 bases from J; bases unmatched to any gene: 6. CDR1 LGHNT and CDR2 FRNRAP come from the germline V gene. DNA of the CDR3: TGTGCTAGTGGTATGGGACTAGCGGGGGGCTATAGCACAGATACGCAGTATTTT. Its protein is CASGMGLAGGYSTDTQYF.

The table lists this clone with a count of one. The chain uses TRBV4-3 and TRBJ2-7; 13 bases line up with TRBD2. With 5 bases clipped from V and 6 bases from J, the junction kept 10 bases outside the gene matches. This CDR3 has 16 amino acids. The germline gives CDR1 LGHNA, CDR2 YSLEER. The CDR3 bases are TGCGCCAGCAGCGGGCGGACTAGCGGGGGAACGAGCGAGCAGTACTTC. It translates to CASSGRTSGGTSEQYF.

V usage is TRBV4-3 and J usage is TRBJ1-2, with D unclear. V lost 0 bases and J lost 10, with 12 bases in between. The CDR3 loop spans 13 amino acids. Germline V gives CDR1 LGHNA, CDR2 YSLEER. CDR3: CASSQDGQTFYTF. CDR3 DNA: TGCGCCAGCAGCCAAGATGGGCAGACGTTCTACACCTTC.

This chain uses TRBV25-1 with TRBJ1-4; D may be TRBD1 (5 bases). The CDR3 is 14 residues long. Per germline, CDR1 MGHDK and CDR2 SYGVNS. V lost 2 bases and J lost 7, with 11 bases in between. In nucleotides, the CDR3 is TGTGCCAGCAGTGAAGGTGGGGCGGGTGAAAAACTGTTTTTT. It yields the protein CASSEGGAGEKLFF.

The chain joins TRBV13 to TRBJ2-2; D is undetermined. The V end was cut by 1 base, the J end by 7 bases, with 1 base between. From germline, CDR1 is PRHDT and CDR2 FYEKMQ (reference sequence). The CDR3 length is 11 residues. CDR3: CASSLVGELFF. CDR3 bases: TGTGCCAGCAGCTTAGTCGGGGAGCTGTTTTTT.